These 28 T cell receptor beta chains came from one sample sequenced in a study of T-cell memory formation after mild COVID-19. TCRdb analysed the 5' RACE reads with MiXCR anew, one entry per CDR3 protein. The table includes approximately 240,000 distinct CDR3 sequences, over 15% detected once. The sequenced sample consisted of PBMCs or a T cell subset sorted from them (not recorded which). The receptors derive from a man younger than 35 who had mild COVID-19 (a few samples of this study predate the infection). Cell type and time point are not known.

The chain has TRBV7-2 and TRBJ2-1, with TRBD2 as a possible D gene (6 bases). In germline, CDR1 is SGHTA, CDR2 FQGNSA. The V end lost 4 bases, the J end lost 3 bases, and 10 bases lay between the germline ends. The CDR3 runs to 14 residues. CDR3 sequence: CASSSGTFYNEQFF. The DNA for the CDR3 is TGTGCCAGCAGCTCGGGGACTTTCTACAATGAGCAGTTCTTC.

Many counts were recorded for this clonotype. This chain joins TRBV5-1 and TRBJ2-3; 7 bases are a match to TRBD1. The germline CDR1 and CDR2 sequences are SGHRS and YFSETQ. The CDR3 covers 14 residues. The V and J ends lost 3 bases and 1 base, in that order; junction bases with no gene match: 2. CDR3: CASSSQGRTDTQYF. The CDR3 DNA follows: TGCGCCAGCAGCTCACAGGGGCGCACAGATACGCAGTATTTT.

This clonotype appeared a few times. J is TRBJ2-5 and V is TRBV6-5; D call uncertain. The CDR3 totals 13 residues. V gave up 8 bases and J gave up 2 bases, with 12 bases separating them. In germline, CDR1 is MNHEY, CDR2 SVGAGI. The CDR3 protein is CASSRRQQETQYF. The DNA of the CDR3 is TGTGCCAGCTCTCGCAGGCAACAAGAGACCCAGTACTTC.

This clonotype was recorded a few times. The genes are TRBV19 and TRBJ1-1, with 10 positions matching TRBD1. J gave up 4 bases and V 0 bases, and 5 bases lay outside the gene matches. The CDR3 extends over 16 amino acids. CDR1 is LNHDA, CDR2 SQIVND, per germline (reference sequence). In DNA, the CDR3 is TGTGCCAGTAGTATAGATCCCCGGACAGGGGGCACTGAAGCTTTCTTT. Amino acid sequence: CASSIDPRTGGTEAFF.

A few counts support this clonotype. This sequence joins TRBV3-1 and TRBJ2-1, with TRBD1 as a possible D gene (5 bases). Germline V gene data show CDR1 as LGHDT and CDR2 as YNNKEL (reference sequence). The CDR3 is 13 amino acids. V was clipped by 2 bases and J by 5 bases, with 7 bases between them. The CDR3 spells CASSQKGNNEQFF. The CDR3 bases are TGTGCCAGCAGCCAAAAGGGGAACAATGAGCAGTTCTTC.

The chain has TRBV7-9 and TRBJ2-3; 7 nucleotides align to TRBD1. V was clipped by 5 bases and J by 1 base; unmatched bases: 9. The CDR3 is 16 amino acids. Germline assignment: CDR1 SEHNR and CDR2 FQNEAQ (reference sequence). The CDR3 region has the DNA TGTGCCAGCAGCCCACGACAGGGTGGGGGCACAGATACGCAGTATTTT. This codes for CASSPRQGGGTDTQYF.

The rearrangement links TRBV5-1 to TRBJ2-1; D might be TRBD1 or TRBD2, each matching 5 bases. Per the germline V gene, CDR1 is SGHRS and CDR2 is YFSETQ. This CDR3 is 12 amino acids long. V lost 4 bases to trimming and J lost 10 bases, with 12 bases between them. The CDR3 is CASSPPRDEQFF. The CDR3 nucleotides are TGCGCCAGCAGCCCCCCTCGGGACGAGCAGTTCTTC.

This clonotype was seen ten or more times. CDR3 coding DNA: TGCAGCGGTGGCCATGGGGGACCAGATACGCAGTATTTT. This codes for CSGGHGGPDTQYF. The chain employs TRBV29-1 and TRBJ2-3; D is possibly TRBD1 or TRBD2 (5 bases each). Germline CDR1 is SQVTM and CDR2 is ANQGSEA. The V end lost 7 bases, the J end lost 4 bases, and 15 bases lay between the germline ends. This CDR3 is built from 13 residues.

The gene calls are TRBV18 and TRBJ1-2; possibly TRBD1 for D (5 bases). This CDR3 is built from 14 residues. V was pared by 2 bases and J by 2 bases, with 9 bases between. CDR1 KGHSH and CDR2 LQKENI come from the germline V gene. CDR3 DNA: TGTGCCAGCTCACCAGACGAGGGGAACTATGGCTACACCTTC. Encoded protein: CASSPDEGNYGYTF.

The V gene is TRBV29-1, the J gene TRBJ1-4, with D possibly TRBD1 on 6 matching bases. This CDR3 is 12 amino acids long. The germline gives CDR1 SQVTM, CDR2 ANQGSEA. V lost 6 bases to trimming and J lost 5 bases, with 10 bases between them. This CDR3 reads CSVTGYNEKLFF. DNA for the CDR3: TGCAGCGTAACAGGGTACAATGAAAAACTGTTTTTT.

There are a few counts of this clonotype. V gene TRBV6-2 or TRBV6-3 combines with J gene TRBJ2-7; perhaps TRBD1 as D (5 bases). Per the germline V gene, CDR1 is MNHEY and CDR2 is SVGEGT. This CDR3 is built from 13 residues. V was trimmed by 2 bases and J by 4 bases, leaving 9 bases between them. This CDR3 reads CASSYGRVYEQYF. The CDR3 bases are TGTGCCAGCAGTTACGGCAGGGTGTACGAGCAGTACTTC.

This clonotype has more than one count but fewer than ten. This sequence joins TRBV5-1 and TRBJ2-1, with TRBD1 as a possible D gene (6 bases). Looked up from germline, CDR1 is SGHRS and CDR2 is YFSETQ. Trimming shortened V by 4 bases and J by 4 bases, and 15 bases separated the two germline ends. This CDR3 contains 15 residues. For the CDR3, the DNA is TGCGCCAGCAGCGCAACAGGGCAAGGTTACAATGAGCAGTTCTTC. Amino acid sequence: CASSATGQGYNEQFF.

The V call is TRBV5-1, the J call TRBJ1-6; D remains unclear. Trimming stripped 0 bases from V and 6 bases from J, with 4 bases between. This CDR3 is built from 13 residues. Germline V lookup: CDR1 SGHRS, CDR2 YFSETQ. CDR3: CASSLEGNSPLHF. Written as DNA, the CDR3 is TGCGCCAGCAGCTTGGAGGGTAATTCACCCCTCCACTTT.

This clonotype has just a few counts. This chain uses TRBV20-1 with TRBJ1-2; D is possibly TRBD1 (6 bases). Trimming removed 7 bases from V and 8 bases from J, with 20 bases in between. The germline gives CDR1 DFQATT, CDR2 SNEGSKA (reference sequence). The CDR3 length is 13 residues. CDR3 residues: CSGLLQGRPGYTF. The CDR3, as DNA: TGCAGTGGGCTTCTACAGGGACGGCCAGGCTACACCTTC.

This clonotype occurred a few times. The V gene is TRBV6-4, the J gene TRBJ1-5, with D possibly matching TRBD1 (5 bases). Germline-derived CDR1 and CDR2 are MRHNA and SNTAGT. The CDR3 loop spans 19 amino acids. Deletions cut 2 bases from V and 0 bases from J, with 20 bases between. CDR3 region: CASSDEQGMAVFSNQPQHF. The CDR3 coding sequence is TGTGCCAGCAGTGACGAGCAGGGAATGGCCGTATTTAGCAATCAGCCCCAGCATTTT.

The sample holds a few counts of this clonotype. The chain employs TRBV4-1 and TRBJ1-5; a possible D gene is TRBD1 (5 bases). Germline-derived CDR1 and CDR2 are MGHRA and YSYEKL. The CDR3 length is 14 residues. V was cut by 3 bases and J by 7 bases, with 13 bases left in between. The DNA for the CDR3 is TGCGCCAGCAGCCAGAGCAGGGAGGACCAGCCCCAGCATTTT. Its translation: CASSQSREDQPQHF.

The rearrangement links TRBV19 to TRBJ1-6, with D perhaps TRBD1 (6 bases). The CDR3 is 14 amino acids. V was clipped by 0 bases and J by 8 bases, with 8 bases between them. Germline V CDR1 and CDR2: LNHDA, SQIVND (reference sequence). The CDR3 DNA is TGTGCCAGTAGTATAGAGGACAGTGATTCACCCCTCCACTTT. It yields the protein CASSIEDSDSPLHF. Together with reference TRBV19 and TRBJ1-6, the CDR3 gives the full variable domain: DGGITQSPKYLFRKEGQNVTLSCEQNLNHDAMYWYRQDPGQGLRLIYYSQIVNDFQKGDIAEGYSVSREKKESFPLTVTSAQKNPTAFYLCASSIEDSDSPLHFGNGTRLTVT.

J is TRBJ2-2 and V is TRBV6-1, with TRBD1 matching 11 bases. This CDR3 contains 14 residues. Germline V gene data show CDR1 as MNHNS and CDR2 as SASEGT. The ends lost 8 bases at V and 5 bases at J; junction bases unmatched: 4. CDR3 bases: TGTGCCAGCCGGGACAGGGGGTTTACCGGGGAGCTGTTTTTT. The encoded protein is CASRDRGFTGELFF.

This chain joins TRBV21-1 and TRBJ1-6. TRBV21-1 is a documented pseudogene. This CDR3 spans 16 amino acids. The CDR3 spells CASSLFFWVGNSPLHF. The CDR3 region has the DNA TGTGCCAGCAGCCTTTTTTTCTGGGTAGGAAATTCACCCCTCCACTTT.

In its sample, this clonotype was seen many times. J is TRBJ1-5 and V is TRBV2, with D perhaps TRBD1 (5 bases). V dropped 3 bases and J dropped 0 bases, with 6 bases sitting between them. Germline values: CDR1 SNHLY, CDR2 FYNNEI. There are 14 residues in the CDR3. The CDR3, as DNA: TGTGCCAGCAGTGACAGGGATAGCAATCAGCCCCAGCATTTT. Its translation is CASSDRDSNQPQHF.

The J gene is TRBJ2-5, the V gene TRBV10-3; possibly TRBD2 for D (7 bases). Germline V gene data show CDR1 as ENHRY and CDR2 as SYGVKD. This CDR3 is 17 amino acids long. Trimming removed 3 bases from V and 2 bases from J, with 19 bases in between. This CDR3 reads CAISDPLGEGGQETQYF. The CDR3 nucleotides are TGTGCCATCAGTGACCCCCTAGGGGAGGGGGGTCAAGAGACCCAGTACTTC.

The rearrangement joins TRBV6-6 to TRBJ1-1; D gene ambiguous. The CDR3 totals 14 residues. V was clipped by 6 bases and J by 2 bases, with 13 bases between them. CDR1 is MNHNY, CDR2 SVGAGI, per germline (reference sequence). The CDR3 reads CASSPTRTNTEAFF. The CDR3 coding sequence is TGTGCCAGCAGCCCGACCCGCACTAACACTGAAGCTTTCTTT.

This clonotype was found a few times. V usage is TRBV12-3 or TRBV12-4 and J usage is TRBJ1-1, with D possibly matching TRBD1 (6 bases). This CDR3 is 12 amino acids long. V was clipped by 6 bases and J by 12 bases, with 17 bases between them. CDR3 residues: CASSERGGLTFF. Written as DNA, the CDR3 is TGTGCCAGCAGCGAAAGAGGGGGGTTGACTTTCTTT.

The CDR3 nucleotides are TGTGCCAGCAGCCATCCGGGCACACTTAACACTGAAGCTTTCTTT. It yields the protein CASSHPGTLNTEAFF. The chain couples TRBV14 to TRBJ1-1, with D unclear. The CDR3 has 15 amino acids. Trimming removed 3 bases from V and 2 bases from J, with 13 bases in between. Germline values: CDR1 SGHDN, CDR2 FVKESK.

J is TRBJ2-3 and V is TRBV5-8; D may be TRBD1 (5 bases). The V end lost 4 bases, the J end lost 1 base, and 13 bases lay between the germline ends. The CDR3 length is 15 residues. Germline V gene data show CDR1 as SGHTS and CDR2 as YDEGEE. This CDR3 reads CASSNGAGRTDTQYF. The CDR3 DNA reads TGTGCCAGCAGCAATGGGGCAGGGCGCACAGATACGCAGTATTTT.

The V and J genes are TRBV6-5 and TRBJ2-3; 8 bases are a match to TRBD2. V lost 7 bases and J lost 1; bases outside the gene matches: 1. The CDR3 spans 13 residues. Germline V CDR1 and CDR2: MNHEY, SVGAGI. Here the CDR3 DNA reads TGTGCCAGCACGCGGGGGGGCACAGATACGCAGTATTTT. This sequence encodes CASTRGGTDTQYF.

The table lists this clonotype with many counts. This sequence joins TRBV6-2 or TRBV6-3 and TRBJ1-5; D is undetermined. The CDR3 extends over 12 amino acids. In germline, CDR1 is MNHEY, CDR2 SVGEGT. Trimming pared 4 bases from V and 3 bases from J, leaving 4 bases between. In nucleotides, the CDR3 is TGTGCCAGCAGTTCCAACAATCAGCCCCAGCATTTT. Protein sequence: CASSSNNQPQHF.

This clonotype was counted a few times. The V gene is TRBV28, the J gene TRBJ2-3; D is undetermined. Germline lookup yields CDR1 MDHEN and CDR2 SYDVKM. V was shortened by 6 bases and J by 6 bases, with 16 bases between the two germline ends. This CDR3 has 14 residues. The CDR3 DNA follows: TGTGCCAGCAGCTTGATGTGGATGGGGGATACGCAGTATTTT. Its translation: CASSLMWMGDTQYF. Full variable domain (remainder filled in from reference TRBV28 and TRBJ2-3): DVKVTQSSRYLVKRTGEKVFLECVQDMDHENMFWYRQDPGLGLRLIYFSYDVKMKEKGDIPEGYSVSREKKERFSLILESASTNQTSMYLCASSLMWMGDTQYFGPGTRLTVL.